The 17 T cell receptor beta chains below all came from one sample that was sequenced in a study of CD8 T cells in Susac syndrome. Reverse transcription of about 0.5 to 1 ug RNA used random hexamers. TCRdb itself ran the immunoSEQ multiplex PCR reads through MiXCR, one entry per CDR3 protein. The sample yields approximately 280,000 distinct CDR3 sequences, around 83% seen once. The sample taken for sequencing was CD8+ T cells from PBMCs. The receptors were gathered from a human donor with multiple sclerosis.

The chain employs TRBV27 and TRBJ1-5; D is uncertain. This CDR3 contains 14 residues. V was shortened by 3 bases and J by 11 bases, with 17 bases between the two germline ends. CDR1 is MNHEY, CDR2 SMNVEV, per germline (reference sequence). The CDR3 DNA reads as TGTGCCAGCAGTTTCAGTGGCAGCTCACTATCCCAGCATTTT. Amino acids: CASSFSGSSLSQHF.

Here the CDR3 DNA reads TGTGCCAGCAGTCCCTACAGGGACACCGGGGAGCTGTTTTTT. Its translation is CASSPYRDTGELFF. This sequence joins TRBV27 and TRBJ2-2; TRBD1 might be the D (6 bases). Trimming took off 5 bases at V and 3 bases at J, with 10 bases between the two ends. Germline V gene lookup returns CDR1 MNHEY and CDR2 SMNVEV (reference sequence). The length of the CDR3 is 14 residues.

The chain combines TRBV5-1 with TRBJ2-1; 9 bases line up with TRBD2. The junction had 25 bases not matched to a gene; V was cut back by 5 bases and J by 4 bases. Germline CDR1 is SGHRS and CDR2 is YFSETQ. The CDR3 contains 21 residues. Written as DNA, the CDR3 is TGCGCCAGCAGTCCCCTCCTGCGAGGTAGCGGGAGAGGAAAATATTACAATGAGCAGTTCTTC. Its protein is CASSPLLRGSGRGKYYNEQFF.

J is TRBJ2-7 and V is TRBV28; 9 bases are a match to TRBD1. With 4 bases clipped from V and 5 bases from J, the junction kept 6 bases outside the gene matches. The germline gives CDR1 MDHEN, CDR2 SYDVKM. This CDR3 comprises 14 residues. CDR3 coding DNA: TGTGCCAGCAGTTACGGGACAGGGTACGACGAGCAGTACTTC. Translating it yields CASSYGTGYDEQYF.

The chain employs TRBV7-9 and TRBJ1-2; 7 bases match TRBD1. Unmatched junction bases numbered 11, after V lost 5 bases and J lost 5 bases. The CDR3 is made up of 15 amino acids. Germline assignment: CDR1 SEHNR and CDR2 FQNEAQ (reference sequence). CDR3 in amino acids: CASSRSRTGEYGYTF. The CDR3 coding sequence is TGTGCCAGCAGCCGCTCTCGGACAGGCGAATATGGCTACACCTTC.

This clonotype was recorded only once. The chain couples TRBV30 to TRBJ2-7; D may be TRBD1 (6 bases). V was pared by 5 bases and J by 0 bases, with 11 bases between. Germline V lookup: CDR1 GTSNPN, CDR2 SVGIG (reference sequence). The CDR3 is 13 amino acids. CDR3 residues: CAWVDRSSYEQYF. In DNA form, the CDR3 reads TGTGCCTGGGTGGACAGAAGCTCCTACGAGCAGTACTTC. Looking up the rest from reference TRBV30 and TRBJ2-7 gives the full variable domain: SQTIHQWPATLVQPVGSPLSLECTVEGTSNPNLYWYRQAAGRGLQLLFYSVGIGQISSEVPQNLSASRPQDRQFILSSKKLLLSDSGFYLCAWVDRSSYEQYFGPGTRLTVT.

This sequence joins TRBV19 and TRBJ2-3; TRBD1 agrees at 7 bases. Trimming cost V 5 bases and J 1 base; bases outside gene matches: 6. Germline-derived CDR1 and CDR2 are LNHDA and SQIVND (reference sequence). CDR3 size: 15 residues. The CDR3 reads CASSLYRGRTDTQYF. CDR3 in DNA: TGTGCCAGTAGTCTCTACAGGGGTCGCACAGATACGCAGTATTTT.

This chain connects TRBV27 to TRBJ1-2, with D possibly TRBD1 on 5 matching bases. The CDR3 extends over 15 amino acids. V lost 0 bases and J 1 base, leaving 9 bases between the germline ends. Germline V gives CDR1 MNHEY, CDR2 SMNVEV (reference sequence). The DNA of the CDR3 is TGTGCCAGCAGTTTATCGGAACAGGATAACTATGGCTACACCTTC. Translating gives CASSLSEQDNYGYTF.

This clonotype was detected only once. The chain links TRBV19 to TRBJ2-2; TRBD2 might be the D (6 bases). Germline V lookup: CDR1 LNHDA, CDR2 SQIVND (reference sequence). The length of the CDR3 is 14 residues. The germline V and J ends were trimmed by 3 bases and 5 bases, with 10 bases remaining between them. For the CDR3, the DNA is TGTGCCAGTAGTATGAGCGGGTGGACCGGGGAGCTGTTTTTT. It specifies CASSMSGWTGELFF.

The chain recombines TRBV29-1 with TRBJ2-7; TRBD2 might be the D (6 bases). CDR1 is SQVTM, CDR2 ANQGSEA, per germline. This CDR3 has 14 amino acids. V was cut by 2 bases and J by 6 bases, with 17 bases left in between. CDR3 region: CSVERRGVGSEQYF. CDR3 nucleotide sequence: TGCAGCGTTGAACGGCGGGGAGTAGGGAGCGAGCAGTACTTC.

The chain has TRBV7-9 and TRBJ1-1; TRBD1 aligns across 9 bases. J lost 8 bases, V lost 6 bases, and 13 bases had no gene match. The CDR3 runs to 15 residues. CDR1 is SEHNR, CDR2 FQNEAQ, per germline (reference sequence). CDR3 sequence reads: CASSSGTGKNFEAFF. For the CDR3, the DNA is TGTGCCAGCAGTTCCGGGACAGGGAAAAATTTCGAAGCTTTCTTT.

A remark on this clonotype: Because the CDR3 is missing its conserved closing phenylalanine or tryptophan, this is likely a read error. The V and J genes are TRBV19 and TRBJ2-7, with D perhaps being TRBD1 or TRBD2 (6 bases each). V was shortened by 7 bases and J by 7 bases, with 20 bases between the two germline ends. The CDR3 has 14 amino acids. The V gene's germline CDR1 is LNHDA and CDR2 SQIVND (reference sequence). In nucleotides, the CDR3 is TGTGCCAGTAAACAGGGTAGCGGCTTGGGAGAGCAGTACCTC. Its translation: CASKQGSGLGEQYL.

V is TRBV13 and J is TRBJ2-7; D may be TRBD1 (5 bases). The germline V and J ends were trimmed by 5 bases and 1 base, with 12 bases remaining between them. This CDR3 is 14 amino acids long. Germline assignment: CDR1 PRHDT and CDR2 FYEKMQ (reference sequence). The CDR3 is CASSIADISYEQYF. In nucleotides, the CDR3 is TGTGCCAGCAGCATCGCGGACATTTCCTACGAGCAGTACTTC.

This clonotype was counted a single time. V gene TRBV15 combines with J gene TRBJ2-7; 7 bases fit TRBD1. Trimming removed 3 bases from V and 3 bases from J; junction bases left unmatched: 5. This CDR3 is built from 14 residues. Per germline, CDR1 LNHNV and CDR2 YYDKDF (reference sequence). DNA of the CDR3: TGTGCCACCAGCAGCCGGGACAGAAACTACGAGCAGTACTTC. Its translation is CATSSRDRNYEQYF. Full variable domain (outside the CDR3, taken from reference TRBV15 and TRBJ2-7): DAMVIQNPRYQVTQFGKPVTLSCSQTLNHNVMYWYQQKSSQAPKLLFHYYDKDFNNEADTPDNFQSRRPNTSFCFLDIRSPGLGDTAMYLCATSSRDRNYEQYFGPGTRLTVT.

This chain uses TRBV24-1 with TRBJ1-2; weak D call: TRBD1 (5 bases). The CDR3 has 14 amino acids. V was pared by 3 bases and J by 5 bases, with 12 bases between. Germline V gene sequence: CDR1 KGHDR, CDR2 SFDVKD. Here the CDR3 DNA reads TGTGCCACCAGTGATCCAGGGAAGAGTTATGGCTACACCTTC. Translated: CATSDPGKSYGYTF.

The CDR3 region is CASSLGTWNTEAFF. CDR3 sequence (DNA): TGTGCCAGCAGTTTAGGCACATGGAACACTGAAGCTTTCTTT. The genes are TRBV28 and TRBJ1-1; D not resolved. Germline values: CDR1 MDHEN, CDR2 SYDVKM. The CDR3 has 14 residues. V lost 2 bases to trimming and J lost 1 base, with 8 bases between them.

V and J are TRBV30 and TRBJ1-2, with D tentatively TRBD1 (5 bases). Per the germline V gene, CDR1 is GTSNPN and CDR2 is SVGIG (reference sequence). This CDR3 contains 14 residues. V lost 8 bases to trimming and J lost 5 bases, with 21 bases between them. The CDR3 here is CALEAKAGPYGYTF. The DNA of the CDR3 is TGTGCCCTGGAAGCAAAAGCGGGGCCTTATGGCTACACCTTC. The whole variable domain, filled in from reference TRBV30 and TRBJ1-2, reads SQTIHQWPATLVQPVGSPLSLECTVEGTSNPNLYWYRQAAGRGLQLLFYSVGIGQISSEVPQNLSASRPQDRQFILSSKKLLLSDSGFYLCALEAKAGPYGYTFGSGTRLTVV.